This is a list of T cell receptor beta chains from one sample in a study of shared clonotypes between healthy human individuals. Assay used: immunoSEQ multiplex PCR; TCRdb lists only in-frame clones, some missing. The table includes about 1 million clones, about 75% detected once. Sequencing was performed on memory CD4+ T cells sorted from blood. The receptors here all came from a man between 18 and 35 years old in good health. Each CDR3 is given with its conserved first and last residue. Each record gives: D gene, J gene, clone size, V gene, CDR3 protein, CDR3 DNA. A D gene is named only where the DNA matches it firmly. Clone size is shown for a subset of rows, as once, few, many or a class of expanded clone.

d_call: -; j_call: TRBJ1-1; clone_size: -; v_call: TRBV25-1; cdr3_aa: CASSVSGDTEAFF; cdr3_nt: TGTGCCAGCAGTGTTTCAGGGGACACTGAAGCTTTCTTT
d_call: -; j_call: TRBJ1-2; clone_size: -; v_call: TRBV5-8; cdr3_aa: CASSFPQGIYGYTF; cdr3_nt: TGTGCCAGCAGCTTTCCACAGGGTATCTATGGCTACACCTTC
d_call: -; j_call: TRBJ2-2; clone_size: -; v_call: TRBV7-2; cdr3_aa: CASSQNLGGELFF; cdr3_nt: TGTGCCAGCAGCCAAAACCTGGGCGGGGAGCTGTTTTTT
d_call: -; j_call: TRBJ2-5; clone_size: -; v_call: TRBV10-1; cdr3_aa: CASRGGAGETQYF; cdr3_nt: TGCGCCAGCAGAGGAGGGGCAGGAGAGACCCAGTACTTC
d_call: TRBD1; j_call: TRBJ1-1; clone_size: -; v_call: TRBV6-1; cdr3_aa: CASDRGTNTEAFF; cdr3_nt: TGTGCCTCGGACAGGGGGACGAACACTGAAGCTTTCTTT
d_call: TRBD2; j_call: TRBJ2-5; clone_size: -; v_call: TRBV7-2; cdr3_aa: CASSRGLAVRETQYF; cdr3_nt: TGTGCCAGCAGCCGCGGGCTAGCGGTCCGGGAGACCCAGTACTTC
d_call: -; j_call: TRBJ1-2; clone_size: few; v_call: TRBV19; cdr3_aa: CASSYDPGRSLSGGYTF; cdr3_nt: TGTGCCAGTAGTTACGACCCGGGCCGAAGCCTCTCCGGTGGCTACACCTTC
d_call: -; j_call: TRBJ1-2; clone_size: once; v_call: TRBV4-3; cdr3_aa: CASSQEVGAERGYTF; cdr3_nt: TGCGCCAGCAGCCAAGAGGTGGGGGCAGAACGTGGCTACACCTTC
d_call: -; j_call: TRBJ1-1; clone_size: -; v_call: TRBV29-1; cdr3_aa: CSVERGFGTEAFF; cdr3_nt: TGCAGCGTTGAAAGGGGATTCGGGACTGAAGCTTTCTTT
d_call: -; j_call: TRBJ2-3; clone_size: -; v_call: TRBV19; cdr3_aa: CASSIGTDTQYF; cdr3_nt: TGTGCCAGTAGTATTGGGACAGATACGCAGTATTTT
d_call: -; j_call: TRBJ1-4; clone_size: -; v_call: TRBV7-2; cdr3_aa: CASSSREGEKLFF; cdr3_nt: TGTGCCAGCAGCTCAAGGGAGGGGGAAAAACTGTTTTTT
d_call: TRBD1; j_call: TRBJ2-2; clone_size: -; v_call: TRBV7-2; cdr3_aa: CASLGQGNTGELFF; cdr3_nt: TGTGCCAGCCTCGGACAGGGGAACACCGGGGAGCTGTTTTTT
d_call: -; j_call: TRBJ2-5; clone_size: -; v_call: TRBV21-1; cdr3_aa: CASNARRRLGYF; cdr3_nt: TGTGCCAGCAACGCAAGGAGGCGTCTGGGGTACTTC
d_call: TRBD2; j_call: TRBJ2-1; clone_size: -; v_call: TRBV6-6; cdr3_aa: CASSYEAGGYNEQFF; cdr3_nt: TGTGCCAGCAGTTACGAAGCGGGAGGATACAATGAGCAGTTCTTC
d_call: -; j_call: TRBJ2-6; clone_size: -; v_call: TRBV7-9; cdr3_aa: CASSPMGAKGANVLTF; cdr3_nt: TGTGCCAGCAGCCCTATGGGGGCGAAGGGGGCCAACGTCCTGACTTTC
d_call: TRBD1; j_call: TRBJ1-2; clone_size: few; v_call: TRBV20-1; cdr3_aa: CSAGTGYGYTF; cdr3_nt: TGCAGTGCTGGGACAGGGTATGGCTACACCTTC
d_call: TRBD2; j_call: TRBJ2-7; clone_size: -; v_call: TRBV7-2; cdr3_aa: CASSLVGLGTRGSYEQYF; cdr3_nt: TGTGCCAGCAGCTTAGTCGGCCTCGGGACTAGAGGGTCCTACGAGCAGTACTTC
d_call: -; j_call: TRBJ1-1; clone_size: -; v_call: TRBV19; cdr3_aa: CASSMGGISTEAFF; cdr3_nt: TGTGCCAGTAGTATGGGGGGTATTAGCACTGAAGCTTTCTTT
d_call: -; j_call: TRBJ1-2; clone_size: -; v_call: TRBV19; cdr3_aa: CASSAPLGGYTF; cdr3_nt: TGTGCCAGTAGTGCCCCCCTCGGGGGCTACACCTTC
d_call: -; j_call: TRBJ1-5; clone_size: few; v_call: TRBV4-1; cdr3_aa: CASSQDYGLSNQPQHF; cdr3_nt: TGCGCCAGCAGCCAAGATTACGGACTGTCGAATCAGCCCCAGCATTTT
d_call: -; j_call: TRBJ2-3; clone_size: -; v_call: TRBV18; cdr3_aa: CASSRDIASTDTQYF; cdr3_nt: TGTGCCAGCTCACGCGACATAGCTAGCACAGATACGCAGTATTTT
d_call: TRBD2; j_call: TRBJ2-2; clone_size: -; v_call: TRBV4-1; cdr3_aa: CASSRGGGGSPGELFF; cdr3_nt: TGCGCCAGCAGCCGCGGCGGGGGAGGATCCCCCGGGGAGCTGTTTTTT
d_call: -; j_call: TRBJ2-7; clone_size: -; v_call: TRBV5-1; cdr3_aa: CASSLSSGTGNEQYF; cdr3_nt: TGCGCCAGCAGCTTGTCATCCGGGACGGGGAACGAGCAGTACTTC
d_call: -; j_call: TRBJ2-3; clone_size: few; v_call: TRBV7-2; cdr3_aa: CASSFGAERFTDTQYF; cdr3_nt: TGTGCCAGCAGCTTCGGTGCGGAGCGCTTCACAGATACGCAGTATTTT
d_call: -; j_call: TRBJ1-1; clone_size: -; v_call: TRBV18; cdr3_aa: CASSRTRETEAFF; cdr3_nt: TGTGCCAGCTCACGGACGAGGGAGACTGAAGCTTTCTTT
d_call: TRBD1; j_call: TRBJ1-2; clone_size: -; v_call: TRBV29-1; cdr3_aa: CSVVIGGEFGYTF; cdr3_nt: TGCAGCGTTGTTATAGGGGGCGAGTTCGGCTACACCTTC
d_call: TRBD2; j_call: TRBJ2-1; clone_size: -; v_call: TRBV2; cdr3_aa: CASSGLAGGPNEQFF; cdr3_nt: TGTGCCAGCAGTGGACTAGCGGGAGGGCCAAATGAGCAGTTCTTC
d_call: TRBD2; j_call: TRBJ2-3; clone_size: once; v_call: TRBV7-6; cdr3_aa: CASSPMSGSRIDTQYF; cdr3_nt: TGTGCCAGCAGCCCCATGAGCGGGAGCAGGATAGATACGCAGTATTTT
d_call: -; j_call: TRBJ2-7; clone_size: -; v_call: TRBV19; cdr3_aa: CASSIDRTARSYEQYF; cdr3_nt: TGTGCCAGTAGTATAGACCGGACAGCTCGATCCTACGAGCAGTACTTC
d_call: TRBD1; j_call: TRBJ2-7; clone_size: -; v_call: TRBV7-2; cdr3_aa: CASSLGTGTGKNEQYF; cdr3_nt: TGTGCCAGCAGCTTAGGGACCGGGACAGGGAAGAACGAGCAGTACTTC
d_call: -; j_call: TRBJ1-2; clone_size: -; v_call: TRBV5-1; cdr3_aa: CASSPSWVGDGYTF; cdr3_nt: TGCGCCAGCAGCCCCTCGTGGGTCGGAGATGGCTACACCTTC
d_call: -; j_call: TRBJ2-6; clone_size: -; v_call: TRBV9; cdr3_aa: CASSRGANVLTF; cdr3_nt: TGTGCCAGCAGCCGTGGGGCCAACGTCCTGACTTTC
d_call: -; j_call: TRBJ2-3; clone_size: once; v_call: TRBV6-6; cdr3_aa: CASGRTDTQYF; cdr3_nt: TGTGCCAGCGGCCGCACAGATACGCAGTATTTT
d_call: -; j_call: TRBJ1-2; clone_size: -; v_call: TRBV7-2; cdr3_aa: CASSLGDRRDGYTF; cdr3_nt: TGTGCCAGCAGCTTAGGTGACAGGAGGGATGGCTACACCTTC
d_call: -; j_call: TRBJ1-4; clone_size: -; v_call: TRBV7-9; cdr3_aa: CASCFAATNEKLFF; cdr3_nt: TGTGCCAGCTGCTTCGCTGCAACTAATGAAAAACTGTTTTTT
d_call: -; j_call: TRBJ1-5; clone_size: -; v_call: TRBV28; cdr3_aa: CASNGQDLMYSNQPQHF; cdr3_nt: TGTGCCAGCAACGGTCAAGACTTGATGTATAGCAATCAGCCCCAGCATTTT
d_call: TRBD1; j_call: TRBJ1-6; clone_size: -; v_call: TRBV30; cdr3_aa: CAWSVDRVRSPLHF; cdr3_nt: TGTGCCTGGAGTGTTGACAGGGTTAGATCACCCCTCCACTTT
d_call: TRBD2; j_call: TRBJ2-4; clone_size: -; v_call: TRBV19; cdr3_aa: CASSRLAGGSAKNIQYF; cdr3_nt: TGTGCCAGCTCGAGACTAGCGGGAGGATCAGCCAAAAACATTCAGTACTTC
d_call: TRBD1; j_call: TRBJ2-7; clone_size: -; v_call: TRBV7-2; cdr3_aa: CASSLGQGGHYEQYF; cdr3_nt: TGTGCCAGCAGCTTAGGACAGGGGGGGCACTACGAGCAGTACTTC
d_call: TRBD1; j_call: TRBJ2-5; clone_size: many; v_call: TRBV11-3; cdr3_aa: CASSPGTGALSETQYF; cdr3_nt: TGTGCCAGCAGCCCCGGGACAGGAGCCTTATCGGAGACCCAGTACTTC
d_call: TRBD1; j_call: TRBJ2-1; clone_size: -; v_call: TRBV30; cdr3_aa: CAWSLGQGTYNEQFF; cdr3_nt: TGTGCCTGGAGTTTAGGACAGGGCACCTACAATGAGCAGTTCTTC
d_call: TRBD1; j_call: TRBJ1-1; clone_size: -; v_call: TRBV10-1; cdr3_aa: CASSGRRDRDTEAFF; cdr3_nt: TGCGCCAGCAGTGGGCGCCGGGACAGGGACACTGAAGCTTTCTTT
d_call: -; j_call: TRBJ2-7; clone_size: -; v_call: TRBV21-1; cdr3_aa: CASQSPTGVLYF; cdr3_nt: TGTGCCAGCCAGTCACCGACAGGGGTTCTTTACTTC